The 2 T cell receptor beta chains listed next were all sequenced from one sample in a study of blood T cell repertoires in COVID-19. The assay was immunoSEQ multiplex PCR, and TCRdb's table has in-frame clones only and misses some. The table has some 320,000 clones, approximately 87% seen once; the top ten hold 5.3%. Sequencing was performed on PBMCs or T cells enriched from blood (not recorded which). All receptors derive from a woman aged 25 to 45 who had recovered from COVID-19.

This chain links TRBV7-2 with TRBJ2-3, with 9 bases that match TRBD2. Germline CDR1 and CDR2: SGHTA and FQGNSA. J gave up 6 bases and V 3 bases, and 7 bases lay outside the gene matches. The CDR3 spans 15 residues. This CDR3 reads CASSFLAGGADTQYF. The CDR3 DNA sequence: TGTGCCAGCAGCTTTCTTGCGGGGGGGGCGGATACGCAGTATTTT.

The chain is built from TRBV11-1 and TRBJ2-6, with TRBD2 matching 7 bases. Germline trimming cut 5 bases from V and 9 bases from J; bases unmatched to any gene: 4. The germline gives CDR1 SGHAT, CDR2 FQDESV (reference sequence). The CDR3 sequence is 13 residues long. The CDR3 region has the DNA TGTGCCAGCAGCGGGAGGGTTGACAACGTCCTGACTTTC. Translating it yields CASSGRVDNVLTF.